This TCR beta chain was found in a study of T cell responses to AZD1222 COVID-19 vaccine. Clones were read by immunoSEQ multiplex PCR, and TCRdb kept only the in-frame ones, dropping some. The sample records about 160,000 clones, about nine tenths being singletons. Between the trimmed V and J ends, which lost 1 base and 9 bases, there was a span of 13 bases. Germline CDR1 is LGHNA and CDR2 is YSLEER. The CDR3 runs 14 residues. The source material was peripheral blood, sampled on day 0 of AZD1222 vaccination. This sequence was found in an adult in good health. The V and J genes are TRBV4-3 and TRBJ2-1; D is possibly TRBD2 (5 bases). In DNA form, the CDR3 reads TGCGCCAGCAGCCAAGGCCGGGGTTTTGGTGAGCAGTTCTTC. Translation gives CASSQGRGFGEQFF.